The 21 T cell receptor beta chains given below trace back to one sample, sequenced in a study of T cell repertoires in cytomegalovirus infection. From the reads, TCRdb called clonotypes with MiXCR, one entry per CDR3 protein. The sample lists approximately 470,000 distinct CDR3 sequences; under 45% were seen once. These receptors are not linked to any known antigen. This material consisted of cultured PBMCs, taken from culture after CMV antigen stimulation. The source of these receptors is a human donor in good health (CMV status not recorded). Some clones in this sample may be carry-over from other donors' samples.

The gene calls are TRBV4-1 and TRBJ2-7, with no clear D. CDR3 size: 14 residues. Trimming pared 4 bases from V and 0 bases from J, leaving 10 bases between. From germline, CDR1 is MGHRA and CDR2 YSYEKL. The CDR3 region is CASSPVRSSYEQYF. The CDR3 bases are TGCGCCAGCAGCCCCGTTAGAAGCTCCTACGAGCAGTACTTC.

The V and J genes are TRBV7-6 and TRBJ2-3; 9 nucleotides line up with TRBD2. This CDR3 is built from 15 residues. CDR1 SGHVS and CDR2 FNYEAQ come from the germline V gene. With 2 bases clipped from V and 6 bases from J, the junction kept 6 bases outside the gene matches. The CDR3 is CASSLTAGGADTQYF. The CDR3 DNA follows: TGTGCCAGCAGCTTAACAGCGGGGGGTGCCGATACGCAGTATTTT.

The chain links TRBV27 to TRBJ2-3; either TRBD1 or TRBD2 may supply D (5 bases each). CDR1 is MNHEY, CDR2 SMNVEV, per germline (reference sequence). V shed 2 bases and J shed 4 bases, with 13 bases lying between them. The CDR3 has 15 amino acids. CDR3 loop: CASSLRGWGSDTQYF. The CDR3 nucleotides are TGTGCCAGCAGTTTACGGGGTTGGGGCTCAGATACGCAGTATTTT.

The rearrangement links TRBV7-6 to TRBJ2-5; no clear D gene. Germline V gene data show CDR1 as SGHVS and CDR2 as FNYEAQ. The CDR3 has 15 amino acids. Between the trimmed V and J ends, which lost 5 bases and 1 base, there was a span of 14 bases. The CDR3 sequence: CASSAVGRVQETQYF. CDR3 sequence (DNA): TGTGCCAGCAGCGCCGTGGGTAGGGTCCAAGAGACCCAGTACTTC.

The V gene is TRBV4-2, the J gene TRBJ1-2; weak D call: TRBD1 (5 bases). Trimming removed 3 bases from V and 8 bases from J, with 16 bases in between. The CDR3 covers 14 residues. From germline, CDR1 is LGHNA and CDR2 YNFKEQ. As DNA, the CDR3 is TGTGCCAGCAGCCAGCGGACGCGGGGCAGCGGCTACACCTTC. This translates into CASSQRTRGSGYTF.

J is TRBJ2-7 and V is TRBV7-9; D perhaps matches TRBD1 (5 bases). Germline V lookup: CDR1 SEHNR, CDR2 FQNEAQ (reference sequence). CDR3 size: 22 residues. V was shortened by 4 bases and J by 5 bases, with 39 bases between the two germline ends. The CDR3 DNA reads TGTGCCAGCAGCTCCCCGCTGACCACTTCGGCCAGGGTAGGATGGGGTACGGACGAGCAGTACTTC. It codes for CASSSPLTTSARVGWGTDEQYF.

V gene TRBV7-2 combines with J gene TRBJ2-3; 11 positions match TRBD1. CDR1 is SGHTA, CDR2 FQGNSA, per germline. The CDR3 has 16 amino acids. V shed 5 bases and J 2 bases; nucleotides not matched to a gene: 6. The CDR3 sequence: CASSKRTGGPTDTQYF. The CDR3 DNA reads TGTGCCAGCAGCAAGCGGACAGGGGGCCCCACAGATACGCAGTATTTT. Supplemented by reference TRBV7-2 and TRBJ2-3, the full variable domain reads GAGVSQSPSNKVTEKGKDVELRCDPISGHTALYWYRQSLGQGLEFLIYFQGNSAPDKSGLPSDRFSAERTGGSVSTLTIQRTQQEDSAVYLCASSKRTGGPTDTQYFGPGTRLTVL.

The CDR3: CASSLEVPGLAGGEQYF. The DNA of the CDR3 is TGTGCCAGCAGCTTAGAAGTTCCGGGACTAGCGGGCGGCGAGCAGTACTTC. V usage is TRBV7-2 and J usage is TRBJ2-7; 12 nucleotides line up with TRBD2. CDR3 size: 17 residues. V trimming: 1 base; J trimming: 6 bases; junction bases outside the gene matches: 10. Per the germline V gene, CDR1 is SGHTA and CDR2 is FQGNSA. Using reference TRBV7-2 and TRBJ2-7 for the parts outside the CDR3, the full variable domain is GAGVSQSPSNKVTEKGKDVELRCDPISGHTALYWYRQSLGQGLEFLIYFQGNSAPDKSGLPSDRFSAERTGGSVSTLTIQRTQQEDSAVYLCASSLEVPGLAGGEQYFGPGTRLTVT.

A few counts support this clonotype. The CDR3 protein is CASSPLSGQGDKQYF. DNA for the CDR3: TGTGCCAGCAGCCCTCTCTCGGGACAGGGTGACAAGCAGTACTTC. The rearrangement links TRBV11-2 to TRBJ2-7; 9 bases agree with TRBD1. Germline V gene sequence: CDR1 SGHAT, CDR2 FQNNGV. This CDR3 spans 15 amino acids. The ends lost 5 bases at V and 8 bases at J; junction bases unmatched: 13.

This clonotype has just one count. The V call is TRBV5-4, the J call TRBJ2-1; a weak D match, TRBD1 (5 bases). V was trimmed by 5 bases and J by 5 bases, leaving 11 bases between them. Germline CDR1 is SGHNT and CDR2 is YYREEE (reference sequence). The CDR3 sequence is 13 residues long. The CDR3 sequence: CASSNGHHNEQFF. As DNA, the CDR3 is TGTGCCAGCAGTAACGGACATCACAATGAGCAGTTCTTC.

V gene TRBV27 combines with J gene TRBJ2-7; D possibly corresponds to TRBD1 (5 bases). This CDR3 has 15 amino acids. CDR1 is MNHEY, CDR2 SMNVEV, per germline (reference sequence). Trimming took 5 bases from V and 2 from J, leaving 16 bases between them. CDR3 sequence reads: CASSPGRTLPYEQYF. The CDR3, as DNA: TGTGCCAGCAGTCCAGGACGGACACTCCCCTACGAGCAGTACTTC.

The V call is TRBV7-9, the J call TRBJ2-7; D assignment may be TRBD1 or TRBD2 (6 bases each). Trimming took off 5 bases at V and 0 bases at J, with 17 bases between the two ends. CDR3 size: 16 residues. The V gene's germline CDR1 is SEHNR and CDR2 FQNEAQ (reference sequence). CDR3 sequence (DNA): TGTGCCAGCAGCCCCCCCGGGGGCGTTAGCTCCTACGAGCAGTACTTC. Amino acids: CASSPPGGVSSYEQYF.

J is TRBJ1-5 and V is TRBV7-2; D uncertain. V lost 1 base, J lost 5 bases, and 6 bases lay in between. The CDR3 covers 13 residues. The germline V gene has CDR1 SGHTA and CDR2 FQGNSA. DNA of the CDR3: TGTGCCAGCAGCTTAGTACTCGATCAGCCCCAGCATTTT. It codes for CASSLVLDQPQHF.

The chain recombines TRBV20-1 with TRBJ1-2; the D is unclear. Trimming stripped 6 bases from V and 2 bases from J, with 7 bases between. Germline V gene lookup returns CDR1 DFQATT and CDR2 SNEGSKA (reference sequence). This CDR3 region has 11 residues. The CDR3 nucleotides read TGCAGTGCCCCCAGAAACTATGGCTACACCTTC. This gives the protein CSAPRNYGYTF.

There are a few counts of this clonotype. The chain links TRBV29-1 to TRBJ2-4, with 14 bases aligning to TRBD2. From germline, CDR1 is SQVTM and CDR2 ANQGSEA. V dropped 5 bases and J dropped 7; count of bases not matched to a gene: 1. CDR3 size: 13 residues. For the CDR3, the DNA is TGCAGCGTTAGGACTAGCGGGAGGAACATTCAGTACTTC. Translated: CSVRTSGRNIQYF.

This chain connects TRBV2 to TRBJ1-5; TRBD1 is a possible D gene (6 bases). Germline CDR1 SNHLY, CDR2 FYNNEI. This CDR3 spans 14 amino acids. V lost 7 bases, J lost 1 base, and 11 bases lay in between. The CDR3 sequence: CASKPTGSNQPQHF. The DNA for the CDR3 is TGTGCCAGCAAGCCTACAGGGAGCAATCAGCCCCAGCATTTT.

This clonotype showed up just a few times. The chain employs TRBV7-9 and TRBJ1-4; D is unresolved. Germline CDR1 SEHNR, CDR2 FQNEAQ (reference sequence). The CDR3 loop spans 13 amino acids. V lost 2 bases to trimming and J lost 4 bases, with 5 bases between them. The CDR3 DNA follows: TGTGCCAGCAGCTTAATGGGTAATGAAAAACTGTTTTTT. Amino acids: CASSLMGNEKLFF.

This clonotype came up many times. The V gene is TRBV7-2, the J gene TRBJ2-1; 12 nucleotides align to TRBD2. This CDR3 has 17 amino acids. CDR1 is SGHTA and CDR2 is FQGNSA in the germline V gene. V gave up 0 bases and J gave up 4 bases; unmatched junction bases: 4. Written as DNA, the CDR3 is TGTGCCAGCAGCTTAGCGTCTAGCGGGAGGGTATACAATGAGCAGTTCTTC. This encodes CASSLASSGRVYNEQFF.

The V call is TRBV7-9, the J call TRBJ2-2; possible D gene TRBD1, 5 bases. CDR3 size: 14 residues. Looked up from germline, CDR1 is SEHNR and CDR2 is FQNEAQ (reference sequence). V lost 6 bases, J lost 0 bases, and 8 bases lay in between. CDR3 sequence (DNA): TGTGCCAGCAGGAAGACAGCGAACACCGGGGAGCTGTTTTTT. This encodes CASRKTANTGELFF.

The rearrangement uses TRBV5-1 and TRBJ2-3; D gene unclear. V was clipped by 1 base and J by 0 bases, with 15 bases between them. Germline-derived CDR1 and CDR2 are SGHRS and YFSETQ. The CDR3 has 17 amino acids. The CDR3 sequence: CASSLPPSRNSTDTQYF. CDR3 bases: TGCGCCAGCAGCTTGCCCCCCAGCAGAAATAGCACAGATACGCAGTATTTT. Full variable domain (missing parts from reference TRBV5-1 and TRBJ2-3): KAGVTQTPRYLIKTRGQQVTLSCSPISGHRSVSWYQQTPGQGLQFLFEYFSETQRNKGNFPGRFSGRQFSNSRSEMNVSTLELGDSALYLCASSLPPSRNSTDTQYFGPGTRLTVL.

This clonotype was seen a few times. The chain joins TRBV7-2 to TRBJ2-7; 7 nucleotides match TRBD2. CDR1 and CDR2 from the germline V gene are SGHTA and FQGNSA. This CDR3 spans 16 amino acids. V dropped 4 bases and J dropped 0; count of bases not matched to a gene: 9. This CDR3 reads CASSSDRRGYSYEQYF. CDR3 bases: TGTGCCAGCAGCTCAGATAGGCGGGGGTACTCCTACGAGCAGTACTTC.